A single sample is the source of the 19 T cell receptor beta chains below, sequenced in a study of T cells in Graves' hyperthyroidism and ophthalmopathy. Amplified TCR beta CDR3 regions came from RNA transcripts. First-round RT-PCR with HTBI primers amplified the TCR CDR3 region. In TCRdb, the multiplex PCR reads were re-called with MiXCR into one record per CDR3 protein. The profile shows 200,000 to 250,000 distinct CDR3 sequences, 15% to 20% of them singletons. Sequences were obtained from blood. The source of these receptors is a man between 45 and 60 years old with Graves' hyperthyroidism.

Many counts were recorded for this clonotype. In DNA form, the CDR3 reads TGTGCCAGCACAGATAGACGGGGATACAATGAGCAGTTCTTC. It yields the protein CASTDRRGYNEQFF. The rearrangement links TRBV28 to TRBJ2-1; D is perhaps TRBD2 (5 bases). Trimming cost V 7 bases and J 4 bases, with 14 bases left between them. The germline V gene encodes CDR1 MDHEN and CDR2 SYDVKM. The CDR3 extends over 14 amino acids. Together with reference TRBV28 and TRBJ2-1, the CDR3 gives the full variable domain: DVKVTQSSRYLVKRTGEKVFLECVQDMDHENMFWYRQDPGLGLRLIYFSYDVKMKEKGDIPEGYSVSREKKERFSLILESASTNQTSMYLCASTDRRGYNEQFFGPGTRLTVL.

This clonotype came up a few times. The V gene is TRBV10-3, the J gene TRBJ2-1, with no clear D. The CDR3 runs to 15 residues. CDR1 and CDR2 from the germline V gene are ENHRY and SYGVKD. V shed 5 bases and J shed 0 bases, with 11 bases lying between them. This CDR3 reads CAISTEVYSYNEQFF. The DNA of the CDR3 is TGTGCCATCAGTACCGAGGTGTACTCCTACAATGAGCAGTTCTTC.

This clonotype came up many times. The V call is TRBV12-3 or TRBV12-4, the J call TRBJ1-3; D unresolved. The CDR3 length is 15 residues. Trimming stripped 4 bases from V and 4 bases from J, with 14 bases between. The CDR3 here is CASSYPLTVGNTIYF. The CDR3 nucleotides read TGTGCCAGCAGTTACCCCCTAACGGTCGGAAACACCATATATTTT.

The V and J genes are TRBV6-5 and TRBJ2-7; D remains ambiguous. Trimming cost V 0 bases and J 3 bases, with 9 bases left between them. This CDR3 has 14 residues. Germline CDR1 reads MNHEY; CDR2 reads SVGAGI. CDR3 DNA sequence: TGTGCCAGCAGTTACTCGAACTCCGGCTACGAGCAGTACTTC. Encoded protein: CASSYSNSGYEQYF.

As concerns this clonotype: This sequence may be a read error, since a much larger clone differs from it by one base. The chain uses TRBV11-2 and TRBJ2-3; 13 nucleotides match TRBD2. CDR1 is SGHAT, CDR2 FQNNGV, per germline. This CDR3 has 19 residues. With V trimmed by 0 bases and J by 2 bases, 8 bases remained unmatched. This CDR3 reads CASSLDLWGLAGNTDTQYF. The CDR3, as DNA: TGTGCCAGCAGCTTAGATCTTTGGGGACTAGCGGGGAACACAGATACGCAGTATTTT.

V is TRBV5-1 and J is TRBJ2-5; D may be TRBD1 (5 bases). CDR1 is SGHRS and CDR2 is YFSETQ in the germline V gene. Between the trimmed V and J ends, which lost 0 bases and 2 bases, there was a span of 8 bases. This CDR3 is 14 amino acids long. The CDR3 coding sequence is TGCGCCAGCAGCTTGGGGGGCACGCAAGAGACCCAGTACTTC. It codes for CASSLGGTQETQYF.

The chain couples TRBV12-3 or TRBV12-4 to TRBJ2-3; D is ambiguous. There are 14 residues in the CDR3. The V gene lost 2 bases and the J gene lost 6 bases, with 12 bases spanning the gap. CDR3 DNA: TGTGCCAGCAGTTTATTCGACTCCGGTGATACGCAGTATTTT. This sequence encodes CASSLFDSGDTQYF.

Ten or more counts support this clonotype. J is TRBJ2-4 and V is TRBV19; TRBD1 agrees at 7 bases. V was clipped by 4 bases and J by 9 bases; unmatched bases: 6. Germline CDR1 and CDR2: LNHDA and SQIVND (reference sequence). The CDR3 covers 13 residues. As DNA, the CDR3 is TGTGCCAGTAGTACCCGGGACAGAAGCATTCAGTACTTC. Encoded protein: CASSTRDRSIQYF.

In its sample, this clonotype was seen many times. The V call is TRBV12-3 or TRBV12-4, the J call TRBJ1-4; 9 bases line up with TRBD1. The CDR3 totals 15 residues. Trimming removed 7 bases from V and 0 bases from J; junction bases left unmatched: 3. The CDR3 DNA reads TGTGCCAGCAAACAGGGGGCCGCAACTAATGAAAAACTGTTTTTT. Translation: CASKQGAATNEKLFF.

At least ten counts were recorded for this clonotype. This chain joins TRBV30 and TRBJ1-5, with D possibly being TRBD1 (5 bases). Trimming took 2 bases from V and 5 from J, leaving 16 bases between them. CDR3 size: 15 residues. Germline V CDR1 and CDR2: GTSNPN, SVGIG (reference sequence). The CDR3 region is CAWSLSIGVDQPQHF. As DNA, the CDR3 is TGTGCCTGGAGTTTATCGATAGGGGTCGATCAGCCCCAGCATTTT.

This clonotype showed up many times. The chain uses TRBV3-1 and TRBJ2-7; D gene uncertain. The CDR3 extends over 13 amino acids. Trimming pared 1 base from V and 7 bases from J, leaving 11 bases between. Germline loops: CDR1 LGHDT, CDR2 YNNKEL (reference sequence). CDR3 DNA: TGTGCCAGCAGCCAAGCTTTCTTAAGTGAGCAGTACTTC. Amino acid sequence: CASSQAFLSEQYF.

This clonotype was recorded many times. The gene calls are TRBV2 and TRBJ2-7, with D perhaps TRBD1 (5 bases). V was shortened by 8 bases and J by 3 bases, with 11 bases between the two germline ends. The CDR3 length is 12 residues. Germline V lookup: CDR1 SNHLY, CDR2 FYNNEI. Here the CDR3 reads CASRFQGYEQYF. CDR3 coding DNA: TGTGCCAGCCGTTTCCAGGGCTACGAGCAGTACTTC.

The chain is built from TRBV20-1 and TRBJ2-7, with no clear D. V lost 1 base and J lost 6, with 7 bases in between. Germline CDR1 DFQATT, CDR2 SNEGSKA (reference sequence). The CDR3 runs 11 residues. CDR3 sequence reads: CSARGVLEQYF. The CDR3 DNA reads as TGCAGTGCTAGAGGAGTTCTCGAGCAGTACTTC.

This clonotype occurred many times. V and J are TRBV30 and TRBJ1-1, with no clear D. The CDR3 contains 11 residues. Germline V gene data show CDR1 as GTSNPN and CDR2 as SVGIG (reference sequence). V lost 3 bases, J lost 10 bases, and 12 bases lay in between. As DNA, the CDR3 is TGTGCCTGGAGCATGACCAAGGGAGCTTTCTTT. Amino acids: CAWSMTKGAFF.

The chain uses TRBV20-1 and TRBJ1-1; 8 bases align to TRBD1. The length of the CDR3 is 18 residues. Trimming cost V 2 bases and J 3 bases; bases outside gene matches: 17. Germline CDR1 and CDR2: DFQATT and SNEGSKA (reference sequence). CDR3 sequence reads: CSARKRAPSSDRDTEAFF. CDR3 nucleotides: TGCAGTGCTAGAAAACGAGCCCCCAGCTCGGACAGGGACACTGAAGCTTTCTTT.

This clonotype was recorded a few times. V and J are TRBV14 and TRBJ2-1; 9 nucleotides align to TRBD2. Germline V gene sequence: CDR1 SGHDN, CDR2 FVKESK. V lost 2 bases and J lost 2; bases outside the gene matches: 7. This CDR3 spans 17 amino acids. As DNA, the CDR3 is TGTGCCAGCAGCCAATACCTGGGACTAGCTACCTACAATGAGCAGTTCTTC. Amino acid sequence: CASSQYLGLATYNEQFF. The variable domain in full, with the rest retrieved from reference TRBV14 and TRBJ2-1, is EAGVTQFPSHSVIEKGQTVTLRCDPISGHDNLYWYRRVMGKEIKFLLHFVKESKQDESGMPNNRFLAERTGGTYSTLKVQPAELEDSGVYFCASSQYLGLATYNEQFFGPGTRLTVL.

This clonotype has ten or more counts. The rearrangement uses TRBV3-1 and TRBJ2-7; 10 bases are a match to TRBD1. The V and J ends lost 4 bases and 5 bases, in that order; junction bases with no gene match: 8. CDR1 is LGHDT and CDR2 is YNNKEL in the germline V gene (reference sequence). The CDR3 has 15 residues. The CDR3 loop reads CASSRIEDRGNEQYF. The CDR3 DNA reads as TGTGCCAGCAGCCGAATTGAGGACAGGGGGAACGAGCAGTACTTC.

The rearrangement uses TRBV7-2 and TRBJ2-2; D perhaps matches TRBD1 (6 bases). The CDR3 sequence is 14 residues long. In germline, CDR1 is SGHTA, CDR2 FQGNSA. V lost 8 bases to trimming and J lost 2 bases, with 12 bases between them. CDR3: CASAYRVNTGELFF. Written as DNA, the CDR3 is TGTGCCAGCGCATACAGGGTTAACACCGGGGAGCTGTTTTTT.

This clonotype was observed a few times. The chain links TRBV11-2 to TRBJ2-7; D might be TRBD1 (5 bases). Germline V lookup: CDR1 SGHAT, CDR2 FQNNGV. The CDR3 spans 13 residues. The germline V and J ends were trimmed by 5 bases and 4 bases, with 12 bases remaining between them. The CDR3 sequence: CASSPDQGYEQYF. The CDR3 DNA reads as TGTGCCAGCAGCCCGGACCAGGGATACGAGCAGTACTTC.